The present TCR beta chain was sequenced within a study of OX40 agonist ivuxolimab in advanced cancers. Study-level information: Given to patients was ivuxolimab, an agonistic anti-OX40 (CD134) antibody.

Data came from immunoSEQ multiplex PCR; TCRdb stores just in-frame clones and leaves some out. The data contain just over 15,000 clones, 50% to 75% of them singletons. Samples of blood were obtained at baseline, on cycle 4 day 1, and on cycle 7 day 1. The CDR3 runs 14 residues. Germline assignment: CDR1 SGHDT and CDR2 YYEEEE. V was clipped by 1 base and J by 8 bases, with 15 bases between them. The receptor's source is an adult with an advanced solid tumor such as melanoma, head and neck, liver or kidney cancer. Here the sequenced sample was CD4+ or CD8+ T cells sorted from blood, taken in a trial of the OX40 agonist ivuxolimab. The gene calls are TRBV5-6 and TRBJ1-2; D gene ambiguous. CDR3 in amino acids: CASSLMAPLRGYTF. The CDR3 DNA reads TGTGCCAGCAGCTTGATGGCCCCTCTACGGGGCTACACCTTC.